Listed below are T cell receptor beta chains from one sample, sequenced in a study of Graves' ophthalmopathy and Graves' hyperthyroidism. A single record per CDR3 protein comes from TCRdb applying MiXCR to the multiplex PCR reads. The table lists about 700,000 distinct CDR3 sequences, 40% of them singletons. The sample comprised peripheral blood. These TCRs come from an adult man with Graves' ophthalmopathy. CDR3s include the opening cysteine and the closing phenylalanine or tryptophan. D genes are given only for firm matches. For some rows the clone size is stated as once, few or many, or as a class when expanded; others skip it.

clone size	J gene	V gene	D gene	CDR3 protein	CDR3 DNA
.	TRBJ2-6	TRBV9	.	CASSEVSSGANVLTF	TGTGCCAGCAGTGAAGTGAGCTCTGGGGCCAACGTCCTGACTTTC
.	TRBJ1-5	TRBV19	.	CASSPGEQSQGGPQHF	TGTGCCAGCAGCCCCGGGGAGCAATCTCAAGGTGGACCCCAGCATTTT
many	TRBJ1-2	TRBV25-1	TRBD1	CASSLTGAYGYTF	TGTGCCAGCAGCTTAACAGGGGCCTATGGCTACACCTTC
many	TRBJ2-7	TRBV9	TRBD2	CASSGTSGDEQYF	TGTGCCAGCAGCGGGACTAGCGGGGACGAGCAGTACTTC
.	TRBJ1-2	TRBV2	.	CASSTRDFYGYTF	TGTGCCAGCAGTACCCGGGATTTCTATGGCTACACCTTC
once	TRBJ1-2	TRBV19	.	CATEQRKGLGYGYTF	TGTGCCACCGAGCAGAGAAAGGGACTCGGGTATGGCTACACCTTC
few	TRBJ1-2	TRBV5-6	.	CASSFTGPNYGYTF	TGTGCCAGCAGCTTCACAGGTCCTAACTATGGCTACACCTTC
once	TRBJ1-4	TRBV24-1	TRBD1	CATSDPGTGAGEKLFF	TGTGCCACCAGTGACCCAGGGACAGGGGCCGGGGAAAAACTGTTTTTT
.	TRBJ1-1	TRBV5-6	.	CASSQPGWGETEAFF	TGTGCCAGCAGCCAGCCGGGGTGGGGGGAAACTGAAGCTTTCTTT
.	TRBJ1-4	TRBV20-1	TRBD1	CSAGAGTGSEKLFF	TGCAGTGCTGGGGCCGGGACAGGGAGTGAAAAACTGTTTTTT
few	TRBJ2-2	TRBV2	.	CASRFGSDTGELFF	TGTGCCAGCAGGTTCGGGAGTGACACCGGGGAGCTGTTTTTT
.	TRBJ2-5	TRBV7-9	TRBD2	CASSTSGGAEETQYF	TGTGCCAGCAGCACTAGCGGGGGGGCCGAAGAGACCCAGTACTTC
many	TRBJ1-2	TRBV29-1	.	CSVVGTGHPNYGYTF	TGCAGCGTTGTTGGTACCGGACACCCGAACTATGGCTACACCTTC
many	TRBJ1-6	TRBV19	.	CASSPLASRRDSPLHF	TGTGCCAGTAGCCCCCTCGCAAGCCGTAGGGATTCACCCCTCCACTTT
.	TRBJ2-7	TRBV29-1	.	CSGLTVSSYEQYF	TGCAGCGGGCTGACAGTGAGCTCCTACGAGCAGTACTTC
.	TRBJ1-5	TRBV20-1	.	CSATHRRSNQPQHF	TGCAGTGCTACCCATCGACGAAGCAATCAGCCCCAGCATTTT
few	TRBJ1-3	TRBV11-2	TRBD1	CASSSTGVSGNTIYF	TGTGCCAGCAGCTCGACAGGGGTCTCTGGAAACACCATATATTTT
few	TRBJ2-7	TRBV11-1	.	CASSLRGASSYEQYF	TGTGCCAGCAGCTTACGCGGGGCGAGCTCCTACGAGCAGTACTTC
many	TRBJ2-7	TRBV15	.	CATSNTPRGEQYF	TGTGCCACCAGCAATACCCCCCGGGGGGAGCAGTACTTC
.	TRBJ2-2	TRBV25-1	.	CASSFSSAKGGNTGELFF	TGTGCCAGCAGTTTTTCATCAGCTAAGGGGGGCAACACCGGGGAGCTGTTTTTT
.	TRBJ2-1	TRBV5-1	.	CASSSRQGIRGFSSYNEQFF	TGCGCCAGCAGCTCGCGGCAGGGGATACGAGGGTTCTCATCATACAATGAGCAGTTCTTC
.	TRBJ1-1	TRBV25-1	TRBD1	CASSARRDRDVTEAFF	TGTGCCAGCAGTGCTAGACGGGACAGGGACGTCACTGAAGCTTTCTTT
.	TRBJ2-7	TRBV5-6	.	CASSLKDSTYEQYF	TGTGCCAGCAGCTTGAAGGACAGTACCTACGAGCAGTACTTC
.	TRBJ1-2	TRBV7-9	.	CASGVTSSYGYTF	TGTGCCAGCGGGGTTACATCCTCCTATGGCTACACCTTC
.	TRBJ1-5	TRBV20-1	.	CSAGQYSNQPQHF	TGCAGTGCCGGACAGTATAGCAATCAGCCCCAGCATTTT
.	TRBJ1-6	TRBV25-1	.	CASSSRTSRAPHF	TGTGCCAGCAGTTCCAGGACATCCCGAGCCCCCCACTTT
.	TRBJ2-7	TRBV6-6	TRBD1	CATTGQVYEQYF	TGTGCCACCACGGGACAGGTGTACGAGCAGTACTTC
many	TRBJ1-1	TRBV15	.	CATSRDLGDTEAFF	TGTGCCACCAGCAGAGATCTGGGGGACACTGAAGCTTTCTTT
many	TRBJ1-6	TRBV2	.	CASSGNPNSPLHF	TGTGCCAGCAGTGGAAACCCAAATTCACCCCTCCACTTT
.	TRBJ2-5	TRBV18	.	CASSPWAGQETQYF	TGTGCCAGCTCACCCTGGGCAGGGCAGGAGACCCAGTACTTC
many	TRBJ1-4	TRBV7-9	.	CASTSGMSTNEKLFF	TGTGCCAGCACGTCAGGGATGTCAACTAATGAAAAACTGTTTTTT
.	TRBJ1-2	TRBV6-6	.	CASSYEGTGYTF	TGTGCCAGCAGTTACGAGGGGACAGGCTACACCTTC
many	TRBJ2-7	TRBV7-6	TRBD2	CASSFTPPQAGGPSYEQYF	TGTGCCAGCAGCTTTACCCCCCCCCAAGCGGGAGGTCCTTCCTACGAGCAGTACTTC
.	TRBJ2-1	TRBV24-1	.	CATSDRGMEGRNEQFF	TGTGCCACCAGTGACCGGGGAATGGAGGGACGCAATGAGCAGTTCTTC
few	TRBJ2-5	TRBV6-5	.	CASSYFRQEETQYF	TGTGCCAGCAGTTATTTCCGACAGGAAGAGACCCAGTACTTC
.	TRBJ2-5	TRBV9	TRBD2	CASSPKRSGRVQETQYF	TGTGCCAGCAGCCCGAAACGGAGCGGGAGGGTCCAAGAGACCCAGTACTTC
.	TRBJ1-2	TRBV12-3/TRBV12-4	.	CASSLSDLSYGYTF	TGTGCCAGCAGTTTATCGGACCTCTCCTATGGCTACACCTTC
.	TRBJ2-6	TRBV11-1	.	CASGIRGSGANVLTF	TGTGCCAGTGGTATACGGGGCTCTGGGGCCAACGTCCTGACTTTC
.	TRBJ2-7	TRBV10-2	.	CASSEQGIGEQYF	TGCGCCAGCAGTGAGCAGGGGATCGGAGAGCAGTACTTC